What follows are 3 T cell receptor beta chains derived from one specimen sequenced in a study of T cell responses to AZD1222 COVID-19 vaccine. Here immunoSEQ multiplex PCR was the method, and the copy in TCRdb shows in-frame clones only, minus some. The sample yields 90,000 to 150,000 clones, approximately 90% seen once. This specimen was peripheral blood, taken 28 days after the second AZD1222 dose. These receptors all stem from an adult who received the AZD1222 COVID-19 vaccine.

V and J are TRBV7-8 and TRBJ1-6, with 12 bases matching TRBD1. Germline lookup yields CDR1 SGHVS and CDR2 FQNEAQ. This CDR3 is built from 16 residues. The V and J ends lost 3 bases and 7 bases, in that order; junction bases with no gene match: 4. The CDR3 nucleotides read TGTGCCAGCAGCTTCCGGGACAGGGGGCGGAATTCACCCCTCCACTTT. Translating gives CASSFRDRGRNSPLHF.

This clone was observed a single time. The chain employs TRBV5-4 and TRBJ2-7; possibly TRBD1 for D (6 bases). Deletions cut 0 bases from V and 3 bases from J, with 10 bases between. The length of the CDR3 is 14 residues. Germline assignment: CDR1 SGHNT and CDR2 YYREEE (reference sequence). CDR3 region: CASSLDQGSYEQYF. CDR3 nucleotides: TGTGCCAGCAGCTTGGATCAGGGGAGCTACGAGCAGTACTTC.

This rearrangement joins TRBV7-2 to TRBJ2-3; D is unresolved. Trimming cost V 5 bases and J 2 bases, with 11 bases left between them. The CDR3 covers 14 residues. The germline V gene has CDR1 SGHTA and CDR2 FQGNSA. The chain's CDR3 is CASSPSRATDTQYF. The CDR3 DNA reads TGTGCCAGCAGCCCTAGTAGGGCCACAGATACGCAGTATTTT.